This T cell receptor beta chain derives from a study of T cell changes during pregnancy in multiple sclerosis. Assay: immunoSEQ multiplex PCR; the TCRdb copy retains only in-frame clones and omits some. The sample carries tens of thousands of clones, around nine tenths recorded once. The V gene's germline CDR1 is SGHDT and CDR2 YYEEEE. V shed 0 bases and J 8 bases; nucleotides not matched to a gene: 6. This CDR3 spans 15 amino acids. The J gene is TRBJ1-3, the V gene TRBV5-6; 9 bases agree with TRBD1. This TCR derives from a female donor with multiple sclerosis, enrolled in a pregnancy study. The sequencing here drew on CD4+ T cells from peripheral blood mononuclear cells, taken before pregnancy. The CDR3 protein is CASSLAGTGRDTIYF. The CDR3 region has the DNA TGTGCCAGCAGCTTGGCTGGGACAGGGAGGGACACCATATATTTT.